The source of this TCR beta chain is a study of CD8 T cells in Susac syndrome. General study results and limits: Regarding the TCR sequencing and HLA analysis, the study admitted that a relatively small number of individuals were involved.

The V and J ends lost 1 base and 6 bases respectively, with 15 bases between them. Per the germline V gene, CDR1 is DFQATT and CDR2 is SNEGSKA (reference sequence). This CDR3 comprises 15 residues. A remark on this clonotype: Antigen: not known.

It was treatment-naive patients with stable or active relapsing-remitting disease who made up the multiple sclerosis controls. FACS was used to enrich TEMRA cells, whereas the CD8+ and CD4+ T cells were obtained by negative isolation. An amount of RNA that ranged from roughly 0.5 to 1 ug was reverse transcribed with random hexamers. With immunoSEQ multiplex PCR, TCR beta CDR3 was amplified across 54 Vbeta and 13 Jbeta. TCRdb re-analysed the immunoSEQ multiplex PCR reads in MiXCR, keeping a single row per CDR3 protein. This table holds about 120,000 distinct CDR3 sequences, 85% to 95% found once. The sequence was obtained from a human donor with multiple sclerosis. Material for sequencing was CD4+ T cells from PBMCs. The chain has TRBV20-1 and TRBJ2-2; D possibly matches TRBD1 or TRBD2 (5 bases each). CDR3 residues: CSARVGASGPGELFF. The CDR3, as DNA: TGCAGTGCTAGAGTCGGGGCTAGTGGCCCCGGGGAGCTGTTTTTT.